Below are 5 T cell receptor beta chains sequenced from a single sample in a study of shared clonotypes between healthy human individuals. The protocol was immunoSEQ multiplex PCR, while the TCRdb copy is restricted to in-frame clones and leaves out a portion. The table includes around 600,000 clones, approximately 95% detected once. Selected positively for CCR7 and CD45RO-negative, naive CD8 cells excluded terminally differentiated effector memory CD45RA+ cells. The sequencing input was naive CD8+ T cells sorted from blood. The origin of the receptors is a woman in her twenties or thirties in good health.

The rearrangement uses TRBV27 and TRBJ2-1; 8 nucleotides line up with TRBD2. V trimming: 3 bases; J trimming: 8 bases; junction bases outside the gene matches: 9. Looked up from germline, CDR1 is MNHEY and CDR2 is SMNVEV (reference sequence). The CDR3 has 15 amino acids. CDR3 nucleotides: TGTGCCAGCAGTTTCTCCGGGACTAGTTCTTATGAGCAGTTCTTC. Its protein is CASSFSGTSSYEQFF.

The chain carries TRBV4-1 and TRBJ2-1; no definite D call. The CDR3 consists of 18 residues. The V gene lost 0 bases and the J gene lost 2 bases, with 17 bases spanning the gap. The germline CDR1 and CDR2 sequences are MGHRA and YSYEKL. CDR3 residues: CASSQDLGQLGPYNEQFF. The CDR3 coding sequence is TGCGCCAGCAGCCAAGACCTAGGGCAGCTCGGTCCCTACAATGAGCAGTTCTTC.

The chain couples TRBV27 to TRBJ2-1, with 11 bases fitting TRBD2. This CDR3 has 16 amino acids. Germline V CDR1 and CDR2: MNHEY, SMNVEV (reference sequence). J was trimmed by 10 bases and V by 5 bases; bases with no gene match: 13. CDR3 in amino acids: CASSQTGLAVRREQFF. The DNA for the CDR3 is TGTGCCAGCAGTCAAACGGGACTAGCGGTGCGTCGGGAGCAGTTCTTC.

This clone was observed a single time. The gene calls are TRBV19 and TRBJ2-4; D might be TRBD1 or TRBD2, each matching 5 bases. V was pared by 5 bases and J by 0 bases, with 26 bases between. CDR1 LNHDA and CDR2 SQIVND come from the germline V gene (reference sequence). The CDR3 totals 20 residues. The chain's CDR3 is CASSPKTDYRITLAKNIQYF. The CDR3 DNA reads as TGTGCCAGTAGTCCTAAGACAGACTACAGAATAACACTAGCCAAAAACATTCAGTACTTC.

This sequence joins TRBV2 and TRBJ2-7; D could derive from TRBD1 or TRBD2 (5 bases each). Per the germline V gene, CDR1 is SNHLY and CDR2 is FYNNEI. The CDR3 has 15 residues. Trimming shortened V by 3 bases and J by 0 bases, and 12 bases separated the two germline ends. Here the CDR3 reads CASSDGPGTSYEQYF. DNA for the CDR3: TGTGCCAGCAGTGATGGGCCAGGGACCTCCTACGAGCAGTACTTC.